Listed below are T cell receptor beta chains from one sample, sequenced in a study of cytomegalovirus exposure and HLA in healthy donors. Libraries were prepared by immunoSEQ multiplex PCR; TCRdb keeps only in-frame clonotypes and omits some of them. The data contain over 90,000 clones, 65% to 85% of them singletons. The sequencing input was PBMCs. Receptors originate from a woman in her 70s in good health and CMV-seropositive. The conserved cysteine and the conserved F or W are not part of the CDR3 here. The size entry is marked missing in some rows and otherwise reads once, few, many or a size class.

CDR3: ASSIEGGISNQPQH
V: TRBV19
size: -
J: TRBJ1-5

CDR3: ASSWGQGNQPQH
V: TRBV5-6
size: -
J: TRBJ1-5

CDR3: ASSLRLDGELF
V: TRBV7-7
size: -
J: TRBJ2-2

CDR3: ASSSGDRGNEQY
V: TRBV9
size: -
J: TRBJ2-7

CDR3: ASSRQGSQPQH
V: TRBV6-6
size: -
J: TRBJ1-5

CDR3: ASSDPRGARSNQPQH
V: TRBV6-1
size: -
J: TRBJ1-5

CDR3: AWSPGQGGRETQY
V: TRBV30
size: once
J: TRBJ2-5

CDR3: ASSTTRGGYEQY
V: TRBV28
size: -
J: TRBJ2-7

CDR3: ASSSTGIRNQPQH
V: TRBV7-8
size: -
J: TRBJ1-5

CDR3: ASSTPGAGYEQY
V: TRBV6-5
size: -
J: TRBJ2-7

CDR3: ASSFYRTSGSAYNEQF
V: TRBV7-9
size: -
J: TRBJ2-1

CDR3: ASSFRTSSYNEQF
V: TRBV11-3
size: -
J: TRBJ2-1

CDR3: ATSRASSGSNNEQF
V: TRBV15
size: -
J: TRBJ2-1

CDR3: ASSQGSFTSGANVLT
V: TRBV4-1
size: few
J: TRBJ2-6

CDR3: ASSFLASASYEQY
V: TRBV27
size: -
J: TRBJ2-7

CDR3: ASSQAHNSYNEQF
V: TRBV7-3
size: -
J: TRBJ2-1

CDR3: ASSLDSPTIYEQY
V: TRBV2
size: -
J: TRBJ2-7

CDR3: ASSLRVAGGRAYNEQF
V: TRBV5-1
size: -
J: TRBJ2-1

CDR3: ASSGQGTAYNEQF
V: TRBV6-6
size: few
J: TRBJ2-1

CDR3: SSSPSPGSGGFRSYEQY
V: TRBV7-9
size: -
J: TRBJ2-7

CDR3: ASREGTRITSTDTQY
V: TRBV6-1
size: -
J: TRBJ2-3

CDR3: ASRTDRGDRQPQH
V: TRBV5-8
size: -
J: TRBJ1-5

CDR3: ASSRLRTSGNNEQF
V: TRBV7-2
size: -
J: TRBJ2-1

CDR3: ASIRNTEAF
V: TRBV6-1
size: -
J: TRBJ1-1

CDR3: ASSRLAGVSYEQY
V: TRBV5-6
size: -
J: TRBJ2-7